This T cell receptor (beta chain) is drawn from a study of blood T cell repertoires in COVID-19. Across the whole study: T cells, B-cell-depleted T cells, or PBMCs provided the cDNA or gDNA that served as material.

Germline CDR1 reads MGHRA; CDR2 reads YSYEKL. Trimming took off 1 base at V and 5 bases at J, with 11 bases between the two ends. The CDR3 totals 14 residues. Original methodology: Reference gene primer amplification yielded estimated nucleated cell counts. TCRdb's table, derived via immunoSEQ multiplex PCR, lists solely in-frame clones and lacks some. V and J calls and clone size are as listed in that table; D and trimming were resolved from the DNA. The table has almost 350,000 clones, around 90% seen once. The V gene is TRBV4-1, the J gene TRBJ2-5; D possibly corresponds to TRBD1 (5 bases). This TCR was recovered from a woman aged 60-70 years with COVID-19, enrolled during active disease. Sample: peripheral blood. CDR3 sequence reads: CASSQGDSPETQYF. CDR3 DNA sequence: TGCGCCAGCAGCCAAGGAGACAGTCCGGAGACCCAGTACTTC.